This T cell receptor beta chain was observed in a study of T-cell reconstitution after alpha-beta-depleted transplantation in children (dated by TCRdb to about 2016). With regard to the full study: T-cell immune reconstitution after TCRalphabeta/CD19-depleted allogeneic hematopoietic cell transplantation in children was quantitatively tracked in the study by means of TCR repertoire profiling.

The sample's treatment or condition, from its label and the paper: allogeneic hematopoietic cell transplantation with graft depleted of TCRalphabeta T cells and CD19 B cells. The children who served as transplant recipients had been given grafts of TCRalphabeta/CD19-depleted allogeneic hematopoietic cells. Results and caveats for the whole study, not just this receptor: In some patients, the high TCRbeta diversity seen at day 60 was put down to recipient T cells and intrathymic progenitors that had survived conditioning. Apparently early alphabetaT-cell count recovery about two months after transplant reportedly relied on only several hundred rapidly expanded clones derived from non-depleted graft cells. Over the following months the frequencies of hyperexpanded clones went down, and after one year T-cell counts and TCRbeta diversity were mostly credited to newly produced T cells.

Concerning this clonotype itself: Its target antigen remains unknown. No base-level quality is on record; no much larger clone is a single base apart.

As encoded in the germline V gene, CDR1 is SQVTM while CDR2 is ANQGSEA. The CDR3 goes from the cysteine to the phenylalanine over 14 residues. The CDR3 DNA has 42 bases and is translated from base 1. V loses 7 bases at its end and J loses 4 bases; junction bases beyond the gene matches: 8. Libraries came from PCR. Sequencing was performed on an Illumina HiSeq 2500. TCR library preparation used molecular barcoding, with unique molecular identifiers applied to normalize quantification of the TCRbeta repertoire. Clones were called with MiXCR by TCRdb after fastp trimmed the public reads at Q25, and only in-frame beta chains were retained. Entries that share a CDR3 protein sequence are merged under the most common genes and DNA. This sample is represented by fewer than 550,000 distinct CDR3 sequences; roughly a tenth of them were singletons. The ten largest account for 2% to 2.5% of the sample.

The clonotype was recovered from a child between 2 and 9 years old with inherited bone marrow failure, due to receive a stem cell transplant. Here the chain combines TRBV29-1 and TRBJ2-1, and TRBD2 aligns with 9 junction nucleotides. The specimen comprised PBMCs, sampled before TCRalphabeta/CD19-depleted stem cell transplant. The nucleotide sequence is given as TGCAGCGGGGATAGCGGGAGAGGGTACAATGAGCAGTTCTTC. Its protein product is CSGDSGRGYNEQFF.